This passage covers 8 T cell receptor beta chains from one sample sequenced in a study of blood T cell repertoires in COVID-19. Produced via immunoSEQ multiplex PCR; TCRdb's table is partial and in-frame only. In the table there are approximately 260,000 clones, 80% to 85% of which are singletons. Sequences were obtained from PBMCs or T cells enriched from blood (not recorded which). Every receptor here comes from a middle-aged man who had recovered from COVID-19.

This clone was recorded at least ten times. V and J are TRBV7-6 and TRBJ2-7, with a weak D call TRBD2 (5 bases). CDR3 length equals 14 residues. Trimming removed 4 bases at V and 4 bases at J, with 14 bases between. Germline V gene lookup returns CDR1 SGHVS and CDR2 FNYEAQ. In DNA form, the CDR3 reads TGTGCCAGCAGCTCCATGGACTCTCCATACGAGCAGTACTTC. As protein: CASSSMDSPYEQYF. The full variable domain, its missing parts supplied by reference TRBV7-6 and TRBJ2-7, is GAGVSQSPRYKVTKRGQDVALRCDPISGHVSLYWYRQALGQGPEFLTYFNYEAQQDKSGLPNDRFSAERPEGSISTLTIQRTEQRDSAMYRCASSSMDSPYEQYFGPGTRLTVT.

The rearrangement links TRBV5-1 to TRBJ2-7; D unclear. V was clipped by 9 bases and J by 5 bases, with 12 bases between them. The CDR3 has 11 amino acids. Looked up from germline, CDR1 is SGHRS and CDR2 is YFSETQ. The CDR3 DNA sequence: TGCGCCACTAAGCTCGATCACGAGCAGTACTTC. It encodes CATKLDHEQYF.

This chain uses TRBV7-8 with TRBJ1-5; the D is unclear. Germline-derived CDR1 and CDR2 are SGHVS and FQNEAQ. This CDR3 contains 13 residues. V was shortened by 4 bases and J by 6 bases, with 10 bases between the two germline ends. DNA for the CDR3: TGTGCCAGCAGCTCGGGAGGGATTCAGCCCCAGCATTTT. The encoded protein is CASSSGGIQPQHF.

This chain uses TRBV12-5 with TRBJ2-1; a weak D match, TRBD2 (5 bases). CDR1 and CDR2 (germline): LGHNT, FRNRAP. V was shortened by 4 bases and J by 13 bases, with 20 bases between the two germline ends. This CDR3 region has 14 residues. CDR3 protein: CASGSPEKRALQFF. The CDR3 nucleotides are TGTGCTAGTGGTTCCCCCGAGAAGAGGGCGCTACAGTTCTTC.

The V gene is TRBV11-2, the J gene TRBJ1-2, with TRBD1 matching over 10 bases. Germline V CDR1 and CDR2: SGHAT, FQNNGV. This CDR3 is built from 13 residues. The junction had 6 bases not matched to a gene; V was cut back by 8 bases and J by 6 bases. This CDR3 is CASGDRGRDGYTF. CDR3 DNA: TGTGCCAGCGGGGACAGGGGACGTGATGGCTACACCTTC.

The J gene is TRBJ2-7, the V gene TRBV11-2; a possible D gene is TRBD1 (7 bases). Germline assignment: CDR1 SGHAT and CDR2 FQNNGV. The CDR3 is made up of 13 amino acids. Trimming stripped 3 bases from V and 3 bases from J, with 9 bases between. CDR3 region: CASSFQGGYEQYF. The CDR3 region has the DNA TGTGCCAGCAGCTTCCAGGGGGGCTACGAGCAGTACTTC.

The V gene is TRBV5-1, the J gene TRBJ1-4; 7 bases are shared with TRBD1. The V and J ends lost 4 bases and 0 bases, in that order; junction bases with no gene match: 3. The germline CDR1 and CDR2 sequences are SGHRS and YFSETQ. The CDR3 length is 15 residues. The CDR3 nucleotides are TGCGCCAGCAGCACAGGGACAGCAACTAATGAAAAACTGTTTTTT. Protein product: CASSTGTATNEKLFF.

The chain combines TRBV30 with TRBJ1-3; D ambiguous. Germline V lookup: CDR1 GTSNPN, CDR2 SVGIG (reference sequence). The CDR3 spans 14 residues. V was cut by 0 bases and J by 4 bases, with 10 bases left in between. For the CDR3, the DNA is TGTGCCTGGAGTGTGGCGGCGAGAGGAAACACCATATATTTT. It encodes CAWSVAARGNTIYF. The whole variable domain, remainder taken from reference TRBV30 and TRBJ1-3, is SQTIHQWPATLVQPVGSPLSLECTVEGTSNPNLYWYRQAAGRGLQLLFYSVGIGQISSEVPQNLSASRPQDRQFILSSKKLLLSDSGFYLCAWSVAARGNTIYFGEGSWLTVV.